This is a list of T cell receptor beta chains from one sample in a study of blood T cell repertoires in COVID-19. Some clones are missing from TCRdb's copy, which holds only in-frame ones; the method was immunoSEQ multiplex PCR. Here the sample spans about 120,000 clones, roughly 75% being singletons. Sequenced: peripheral blood. These receptors were obtained from a man in his sixties with active or convalescent COVID-19. CDR3s include the opening cysteine and the closing phenylalanine or tryptophan. The order of the fields is clone size, J gene, D gene, V gene, CDR3 DNA, CDR3 protein. A D gene is named only where the DNA matches it firmly. Some rows mark clone size as missing; the rest say once, few, many or name a class of expanded clone.

NA	TRBJ1-2	NA	TRBV6-5	TGTGCCAGCAGCCGGGGGAGGTCCAACTATGGCTACACCTTC	CASSRGRSNYGYTF
NA	TRBJ1-1	TRBD1	TRBV14	TGTGCCAGCAGCCAATCAGGGGGGACTGAAGCTTTCTTT	CASSQSGGTEAFF
few	TRBJ1-5	NA	TRBV6-5	TGTGCCAGCAGGTTCCGACAGAATAGCAATCAGCCCCAGCATTTT	CASRFRQNSNQPQHF
NA	TRBJ2-3	TRBD2	TRBV10-3	TGTGCCATCAGAACTAGCGGGAGAACAGATACGCAGTATTTT	CAIRTSGRTDTQYF
NA	TRBJ2-7	NA	TRBV11-3	TGTGCCAGCAGCCGCATAGGAGCCGACGAGCAGTACTTC	CASSRIGADEQYF
NA	TRBJ2-3	NA	TRBV5-1	TGCGCCAGCAGCTTGGATACGGGCACAGATACGCAGTATTTT	CASSLDTGTDTQYF
NA	TRBJ2-7	NA	TRBV27	TGTGCCAGCAGTTTCGTAGACTCCTACGAGCAGTACTTC	CASSFVDSYEQYF
NA	TRBJ2-3	NA	TRBV6-6	TGTGCCAGCACCGTAGGGGGTCACAAGACAGATACGCAGTATTTT	CASTVGGHKTDTQYF
NA	TRBJ2-1	TRBD2	TRBV6-4	TGTGCCAGCAGTGACCTTGGGACTAGCGAGCGGCAGTTCTTC	CASSDLGTSERQFF
NA	TRBJ2-2	NA	TRBV5-8	TGTGCCAGCAGCTTCTATAACACCGGGGAGCTGTTTTTT	CASSFYNTGELFF
once	TRBJ2-5	NA	TRBV3-1/TRBV3-2	TGTGCCAGCAGCCCCTCGGACAGAGAATCGACCCAGTACTTC	CASSPSDRESTQYF
NA	TRBJ2-1	NA	TRBV7-3	TGTGCCAGCAGCCCTTCGCATCTAAATCACAATGAGCAGTTCTTC	CASSPSHLNHNEQFF
NA	TRBJ1-3	NA	TRBV6-2/TRBV6-3	TGTGCCAGCAGTTACGTCAGGCAGAGCTCTGGAAACACCATATATTTT	CASSYVRQSSGNTIYF
NA	TRBJ2-3	TRBD1	TRBV7-3	TGTGCCAGCAGCCCCCGACAGGGAAGGGGCTTCACAGATACGCAGTATTTT	CASSPRQGRGFTDTQYF
NA	TRBJ1-2	TRBD1	TRBV6-6	TGTGCCAGCAGTTACTCAGGACAGGAGTATGGCTACACCTTC	CASSYSGQEYGYTF
NA	TRBJ2-7	TRBD1	TRBV7-2	TGTGCCAGCAGCTTGTGGTGGACAGGGCCCTACGAGCAGTACTTC	CASSLWWTGPYEQYF
NA	TRBJ2-3	NA	TRBV20-1	TGCAGTGCTAGTCCCAGGTTGGGCCTCGGCACAGATACGCAGTATTTT	CSASPRLGLGTDTQYF
NA	TRBJ2-1	TRBD2	TRBV6-2/TRBV6-3	TGTGCCAGCAGTTACCCCCAGACTAGCGGGCTAGACAATGAGCAGTTCTTC	CASSYPQTSGLDNEQFF
NA	TRBJ1-5	NA	TRBV28	TGTGCCACCCCCTTACGGGGGGGGGAAAGGGGGCAGCCCCAGCATTTT	CATPLRGGERGQPQHF
NA	TRBJ2-7	TRBD1	TRBV12-3/TRBV12-4	TGTGCCAGTACGGGGACAGGGACCTACGAGCAGTACTTC	CASTGTGTYEQYF
NA	TRBJ2-3	TRBD1	TRBV7-9	TGTGCCAGCAGCTTCCGCCCCGTGGGGACAGCTAGCACAGATACGCAGTATTTT	CASSFRPVGTASTDTQYF
NA	TRBJ2-5	NA	TRBV28	TGTGCCAGCAGTCCCTTGATGGTAGCGGCCTGGCGGAAGACCCAGTACTTC	CASSPLMVAAWRKTQYF
NA	TRBJ1-1	NA	TRBV28	TGTGCCAGCAGTCCCTACGTTGGAGGCACTGAAGCTTTCTTT	CASSPYVGGTEAFF
NA	TRBJ1-2	TRBD1	TRBV6-5	TGTGCCAGCTCTTACAGGGGGTCGCATGGCTACACCTTC	CASSYRGSHGYTF
NA	TRBJ2-5	TRBD1	TRBV7-9	TGTGCCAGCAGCCCCAGGACAGGGCCTGGGGAGACCCAGTACTTC	CASSPRTGPGETQYF